This T cell receptor beta chain was obtained from a study of blood T cell repertoires in COVID-19. On the study more broadly: Sources were T cells, B-cell-depleted T cells, or PBMCs; the material itself was cDNA or gDNA.

Original data processing: Scientists estimated how many nucleated cells there were by amplifying reference gene primers. Measured with immunoSEQ multiplex PCR; TCRdb has only the in-frame clones, and not every one. D and trimming come from the DNA, and the V and J calls and clone size come from that table. The sample records a few hundred thousand clones, 87% being singletons. The sequencing sample was made of peripheral blood. The source of this sequence is a man in his forties or fifties with active or convalescent COVID-19.

CDR3 residues: CASSRRLDSANYGYTF. Here the CDR3 DNA reads TGTGCCAGCAGCCGACGCCTGGACAGCGCTAACTATGGCTACACCTTC. The genes are TRBV3-1 (or the pseudogene TRBV3-2) and TRBJ1-2, with D possibly TRBD1 on 6 matching bases. The CDR3 sequence is 16 residues long. With 4 bases removed from V and 0 bases from J, the gap between germline ends came to 15 bases. CDR1 and CDR2 (germline): LGHDT, YNNKEL (reference sequence).